The next 20 T cell receptor beta chains were all read from a single sample in a study of blood T cell repertoires in COVID-19. This table comes from immunoSEQ multiplex PCR, and its TCRdb copy is limited to in-frame clones, with some not included. In the table there are fewer than 350,000 clones, over 75% of which are singletons. Specimen: PBMCs or T cells enriched from blood (not recorded which). The receptors derive from a man aged 30 to 45 who had recovered from COVID-19.

The rearrangement joins TRBV9 to TRBJ2-1; 8 positions match TRBD1. The junction had 1 base not matched to a gene; V was cut back by 0 bases and J by 2 bases. The CDR3 sequence is 15 residues long. Germline loops: CDR1 SGDLS, CDR2 YYNGEE. CDR3 bases: TGTGCCAGCAGCGTAGGACAGGGGACCTACAATGAGCAGTTCTTC. Translation gives CASSVGQGTYNEQFF.

The genes are TRBV5-1 and TRBJ1-6; possibly TRBD1 for D (5 bases). Germline values: CDR1 SGHRS, CDR2 YFSETQ. V lost 5 bases, J lost 8 bases, and 11 bases lay in between. There are 13 residues in the CDR3. As DNA, the CDR3 is TGCGCCAGCAGGGCGGGGGATTATTCACCCCTCCACTTT. It specifies CASRAGDYSPLHF. Full variable domain (rest looked up from reference TRBV5-1 and TRBJ1-6): KAGVTQTPRYLIKTRGQQVTLSCSPISGHRSVSWYQQTPGQGLQFLFEYFSETQRNKGNFPGRFSGRQFSNSRSEMNVSTLELGDSALYLCASRAGDYSPLHFGNGTRLTVT.

This rearrangement joins TRBV4-1 to TRBJ1-5; D remains ambiguous. Deletions cut 1 base from V and 1 base from J, with 5 bases between. Looked up from germline, CDR1 is MGHRA and CDR2 is YSYEKL. The CDR3 extends over 14 amino acids. CDR3 DNA sequence: TGCGCCAGCAGCCAAGGCGGGAGCAATCAGCCCCAGCATTTT. It translates to CASSQGGSNQPQHF.

This chain links TRBV3-1 (or the pseudogene TRBV3-2) with TRBJ1-1; D is unresolved. Germline V lookup: CDR1 LGHDT, CDR2 YNNKEL (reference sequence). Trimming took off 1 base at V and 1 base at J, with 10 bases between the two ends. CDR3 length equals 15 residues. The CDR3: CASSQVLPGNTEAFF. Here the CDR3 DNA reads TGTGCCAGCAGCCAAGTTCTCCCGGGGAACACTGAAGCTTTCTTT.

The chain carries TRBV5-1 and TRBJ2-7; D ambiguous. Germline CDR1 and CDR2: SGHRS and YFSETQ. This CDR3 is 15 amino acids long. The V end lost 2 bases, the J end lost 6 bases, and 18 bases lay between the germline ends. The CDR3 loop is CASSLMSGSGSEQYF. CDR3 DNA: TGCGCCAGCAGCTTAATGTCTGGTTCTGGCTCCGAGCAGTACTTC.

This rearrangement joins TRBV6-5 to TRBJ1-1; D call uncertain. The CDR3 length is 14 residues. CDR1 is MNHEY and CDR2 is SVGAGI in the germline V gene. The V gene lost 7 bases and the J gene lost 0 bases, with 12 bases spanning the gap. CDR3 sequence (DNA): TGTGCCAGCACTATAAACGTGATGAACACTGAAGCTTTCTTT. This encodes CASTINVMNTEAFF.

This sequence joins TRBV27 and TRBJ2-3; 12 bases are shared with TRBD2. This CDR3 is built from 16 residues. Trimming took 5 bases from V and 0 from J; bases not matched to a gene: 3. Germline V CDR1 and CDR2: MNHEY, SMNVEV (reference sequence). This CDR3 reads CASSRTSGASTDTQYF. The CDR3 nucleotides are TGTGCCAGCAGTAGGACTAGCGGGGCTAGCACAGATACGCAGTATTTT.

This clone came up once. The chain couples TRBV2 to TRBJ1-4; D not resolved. Trimming left V 4 bases short and J 7 bases short, with 13 bases between. Germline V lookup: CDR1 SNHLY, CDR2 FYNNEI. This CDR3 contains 14 residues. The CDR3 nucleotides are TGTGCCAGCAGTGTTGACTCTTTTATTGAAAAACTGTTTTTT. This sequence encodes CASSVDSFIEKLFF. Variable domain in full (rest from reference TRBV2 and TRBJ1-4): EPEVTQTPSHQVTQMGQEVILRCVPISNHLYFYWYRQILGQKVEFLVSFYNNEISEKSEIFDDQFSVERPDGSNFTLKIRSTKLEDSAMYFCASSVDSFIEKLFFGSGTQLSVL.

The rearrangement uses TRBV5-1 and TRBJ2-3; the match to TRBD1 covers 7 bases. Germline assignment: CDR1 SGHRS and CDR2 YFSETQ. The V and J ends lost 2 bases and 0 bases, in that order; junction bases with no gene match: 3. CDR3 length: 15 residues. The CDR3 nucleotides are TGCGCCAGCAGCTTCGTGGACAGGAGCACAGATACGCAGTATTTT. Its translation: CASSFVDRSTDTQYF.

CDR3: CASSETAANNEQFF. CDR3 DNA: TGTGCCAGCAGCGAGACCGCGGCCAACAATGAGCAGTTCTTC. The rearrangement uses TRBV9 and TRBJ2-1; D unclear. There are 14 residues in the CDR3. V lost 3 bases to trimming and J lost 5 bases, with 12 bases between them. Germline V gives CDR1 SGDLS, CDR2 YYNGEE.

The chain combines TRBV6-5 with TRBJ2-7; 7 bases are a match to TRBD1. CDR3 length: 15 amino acids. The germline CDR1 and CDR2 sequences are MNHEY and SVGAGI. The junction had 10 bases not matched to a gene; V was cut back by 6 bases and J by 2 bases. CDR3 nucleotide sequence: TGTGCCAGCAGCCCCTGGGGACAGAACCCCTACGAGCAGTACTTC. Protein product: CASSPWGQNPYEQYF.

V and J are TRBV5-6 and TRBJ1-6; TRBD1 agrees at 8 bases. The V segment lost 4 bases and the J segment 9 bases; nucleotides outside the gene matches: 6. The CDR3 extends over 14 amino acids. The germline V gene encodes CDR1 SGHDT and CDR2 YYEEEE. CDR3 protein: CASSGVDRASPLHF. The CDR3 nucleotides read TGTGCCAGCAGCGGGGTGGACAGGGCTTCACCCCTCCACTTT.

The V call is TRBV9, the J call TRBJ2-7, with 9 bases that match TRBD1. This CDR3 is 14 amino acids long. The V gene's germline CDR1 is SGDLS and CDR2 YYNGEE. V trimming: 2 bases; J trimming: 3 bases; junction bases outside the gene matches: 3. DNA for the CDR3: TGTGCCAGCAGCGTGGGACAGGGACTCTACGAGCAGTACTTC. This translates into CASSVGQGLYEQYF.

V usage is TRBV4-3 and J usage is TRBJ1-5; D perhaps matches TRBD1 (6 bases). Germline CDR1 reads LGHNA; CDR2 reads YSLEER. Trimming removed 6 bases at V and 3 bases at J, with 9 bases between. The CDR3 is made up of 13 amino acids. In DNA, the CDR3 is TGCGCCAGCAGTACAGGGCTCAATCAGCCCCAGCATTTT. Its protein is CASSTGLNQPQHF.

The chain carries TRBV5-1 and TRBJ1-1, with 8 bases identical to TRBD1. Germline-derived CDR1 and CDR2 are SGHRS and YFSETQ. V shed 4 bases and J 4 bases; nucleotides not matched to a gene: 12. CDR3 length: 16 residues. CDR3 region: CASSGTLQGVATEAFF. CDR3 sequence (DNA): TGCGCCAGCAGCGGCACCCTACAGGGGGTGGCCACTGAAGCTTTCTTT.

This clone was seen once. This chain links TRBV7-2 with TRBJ2-1; 13 bases line up with TRBD2. There are 17 residues in the CDR3. The germline CDR1 and CDR2 sequences are SGHTA and FQGNSA. After removal of 2 bases from V and 7 bases from J, the junction contained 8 bases not matched to a gene. CDR3 sequence reads: CASSLHTSGGAQNEQFF. CDR3 sequence (DNA): TGTGCCAGCAGCTTACATACTAGCGGGGGGGCCCAGAATGAGCAGTTCTTC.

The chain couples TRBV7-8 to TRBJ1-2; D perhaps matches TRBD1 (6 bases). V lost 5 bases to trimming and J lost 4 bases, with 26 bases between them. Germline CDR1 SGHVS, CDR2 FQNEAQ. This CDR3 has 18 residues. The CDR3 loop is CASSLQVVGGEGSYGYTF. Written as DNA, the CDR3 is TGTGCCAGCAGCCTCCAGGTGGTTGGGGGCGAGGGTTCCTATGGCTACACCTTC.

This sequence joins TRBV24-1 and TRBJ1-6; 7 bases line up with TRBD1. The germline V gene has CDR1 KGHDR and CDR2 SFDVKD. The CDR3 is made up of 14 amino acids. Trimming cost V 9 bases and J 10 bases; bases outside gene matches: 11. The DNA for the CDR3 is TGTGCCACCTCGCCAGGGGGGAGTGGATCACCCCTCCACTTT. It translates to CATSPGGSGSPLHF.

This clone showed up many times. This chain connects TRBV10-3 to TRBJ1-1, with 8 positions matching TRBD1. The CDR3 is 13 residues long. Germline assignment: CDR1 ENHRY and CDR2 SYGVKD. Trimming at V came to 7 bases and at J to 4 bases, leaving 5 bases not matched to a gene. This CDR3 is CAIKGTGTTEAFF. The CDR3 region has the DNA TGTGCCATCAAGGGGACAGGTACCACTGAAGCTTTCTTT.

This chain connects TRBV5-6 to TRBJ1-1, with 8 bases fitting TRBD1. Germline values: CDR1 SGHDT, CDR2 YYEEEE. CDR3 length equals 15 residues. The ends lost 4 bases at V and 9 bases at J; junction bases unmatched: 14. The CDR3 nucleotides are TGTGCCAGCAGCCTAGGGGCGGACAGGGCCGTAAAAGCTTTCTTT. Translation: CASSLGADRAVKAFF.